A single sample is the source of the 8 T cell receptor beta chains below, sequenced in a study of preoperative IRX-2 immunotherapy in early breast cancer (dated 2019 in TCRdb). The sample's treatment or condition label is to be understood as: preoperative locoregional IRX-2 cytokine immunotherapy. The protocol used for the library was the immunoSEQ multiplex PCR assay. TCRdb re-hosts the immuneACCESS table, in-frame sequences only. Its copies lack some clones; in the studies checked, an unresolved V gene accounts for under half of them, and the cause for the rest is not known. In all, the sample holds about 6,600 clones, and under 85% of those were seen once. More than 15% of the sample is taken by the ten largest. Sequenced material: tumor tissue, taken before IRX-2 immunotherapy. Every receptor here comes from a human donor with breast cancer.

This clone was recorded a few times. The chain joins TRBV6-8 to TRBJ1-6, with D uncertain. V lost 5 bases and J 9 bases, leaving 11 bases between the germline ends. CDR1 and CDR2 from the germline V gene are MNHGY and SAAAGT. The CDR3 covers 13 residues. CDR3 nucleotide sequence: TGTGCCAGCAGTGTAGAAGGTTTTTCACCCCTCCACTTT. Amino acids: CASSVEGFSPLHF.

This clone was seen a few times. The gene calls are TRBV11-3 and TRBJ1-6; 10 bases are a match to TRBD1. The CDR3 covers 17 residues. Trimming took 7 bases from V and 6 from J; bases not matched to a gene: 12. The germline gives CDR1 SGHNT, CDR2 YENEEA. The CDR3 region has the DNA TGTGCCAGCAACATCCGGGACAGGGGTGCGAGTAATTCACCCCTCCACTTT. Translating it yields CASNIRDRGASNSPLHF.

The chain is built from TRBV5-1 and TRBJ2-6; no definite D call. There are 16 residues in the CDR3. V was pared by 0 bases and J by 1 base, with 8 bases between. Per germline, CDR1 SGHRS and CDR2 YFSETQ. The CDR3 sequence: CASSLGPRSGANVLTF. CDR3 in DNA: TGCGCCAGCAGCTTGGGTCCGCGATCTGGGGCCAACGTCCTGACTTTC.

This clone was counted a few times. The rearrangement joins TRBV11-3 to TRBJ1-1; possible D gene TRBD1, 5 bases. V lost 5 bases, J lost 5 bases, and 21 bases lay in between. Germline values: CDR1 SGHNT, CDR2 YENEEA. CDR3 length: 16 amino acids. The CDR3 loop reads CASSLRDGAGLTEAFF. The CDR3 DNA is TGTGCCAGCAGCCTCCGAGATGGGGCAGGGCTTACTGAAGCTTTCTTT.

V is TRBV30 and J is TRBJ1-5, with a possible D match to TRBD1 (6 bases). There are 15 residues in the CDR3. CDR1 and CDR2 from the germline V gene are GTSNPN and SVGIG (reference sequence). The V and J ends lost 2 bases and 3 bases respectively, with 14 bases between them. The CDR3 coding sequence is TGTGCCTGGAGTACCCCGACAGGACTCAATCAGCCCCAGCATTTT. Protein product: CAWSTPTGLNQPQHF.

This rearrangement joins TRBV6-8 to TRBJ1-6, with D possibly matching TRBD1 (5 bases). Per the germline V gene, CDR1 is MNHGY and CDR2 is SAAAGT. Trimming removed 5 bases from V and 8 bases from J, with 16 bases in between. CDR3 length: 15 amino acids. The CDR3 protein is CASSGSGLGDSPLHF. The CDR3 DNA reads TGTGCCAGCAGTGGGTCGGGCTTAGGGGATTCACCCCTCCACTTT.

The rearrangement links TRBV14 to TRBJ1-2, with D maybe TRBD1 (5 bases). Germline CDR1 is SGHDN and CDR2 is FVKESK. The CDR3 spans 16 residues. V lost 1 base and J 7 bases, leaving 19 bases between the germline ends. CDR3 in DNA: TGTGCCAGCAGCCAAGGGCCGGACACTCCGATGTTTGGCTACACCTTC. Translated, it gives CASSQGPDTPMFGYTF.

The chain joins TRBV5-1 to TRBJ2-3; 8 bases are shared with TRBD2. From germline, CDR1 is SGHRS and CDR2 YFSETQ. The CDR3 totals 15 residues. With V trimmed by 3 bases and J by 1 base, 4 bases remained unmatched. In DNA, the CDR3 is TGCGCCAGCAGCTCCGCGACTAGCGGCACAGATACGCAGTATTTT. Its protein is CASSSATSGTDTQYF.